The 32 T cell receptor beta chains below all came from one sample that was sequenced in a study of blood T cell repertoires in COVID-19. Assay: immunoSEQ multiplex PCR; the TCRdb copy retains only in-frame clones and omits some. The data show 250,000 or so clones, about 85% seen once. Sample: PBMCs or T cells enriched from blood (not recorded which). All receptors derive from a woman between 45 and 65 years old who had been exposed to COVID-19.

The V call is TRBV7-2, the J call TRBJ2-3, with TRBD2 matching 14 bases. V was clipped by 1 base and J by 2 bases; unmatched bases: 2. The CDR3 totals 17 residues. CDR1 is SGHTA and CDR2 is FQGNSA in the germline V gene. The CDR3 coding sequence is TGTGCCAGCAGCTTAGGACTAGCGGGGGGGACCACAGATACGCAGTATTTT. It is translated as CASSLGLAGGTTDTQYF.

The V call is TRBV10-3, the J call TRBJ1-1, with D maybe TRBD1 (6 bases). V was trimmed by 6 bases and J by 3 bases, leaving 14 bases between them. Per the germline V gene, CDR1 is ENHRY and CDR2 is SYGVKD. This CDR3 region has 14 residues. The CDR3 bases are TGTGCCATCAGCTTCAGGGGTGGGGACACTGAAGCTTTCTTT. It encodes CAISFRGGDTEAFF.

The chain employs TRBV7-8 and TRBJ2-1, with 10 bases matching TRBD1. J lost 7 bases, V lost 1 base, and 4 bases had no gene match. CDR1 and CDR2 from the germline V gene are SGHVS and FQNEAQ. CDR3 size: 15 residues. In nucleotides, the CDR3 is TGTGCCAGCAGCTTAGGAAGGACAGGGGGGAATGAGCAGTTCTTC. Translation gives CASSLGRTGGNEQFF.

The CDR3 bases are TGTGCCAGCAGTGATTATCTAGCGGGGGTCTACAATGAGCAGTTCTTC. It is translated as CASSDYLAGVYNEQFF. V gene TRBV2 combines with J gene TRBJ2-1, with 10 bases lining up with TRBD2. The germline V gene encodes CDR1 SNHLY and CDR2 FYNNEI. The CDR3 loop spans 16 amino acids. J gave up 3 bases and V 3 bases, and 5 bases lay outside the gene matches.

The V call is TRBV6-5, the J call TRBJ1-3; D perhaps matches TRBD1 (5 bases). The V gene's germline CDR1 is MNHEY and CDR2 SVGAGI. The CDR3 covers 15 residues. Trimming left V 7 bases short and J 2 bases short, with 15 bases between. For the CDR3, the DNA is TGTGCCAGCACCCCGGGTGGAGGGGCTGGAAACACCATATATTTT. This codes for CASTPGGGAGNTIYF.

As for this clone: One base away lies a much larger clone, so this may be a sequencing read error. This sample also contains other DNA sequences that code for the same CDR3. J is TRBJ1-1 and V is TRBV5-6; D is ambiguous. V lost 0 bases and J 1 base, leaving 4 bases between the germline ends. CDR1 and CDR2 from the germline V gene are SGHDT and YYEEEE. The CDR3 runs 13 residues. The CDR3 sequence: CASSLGGNTEAFF. The DNA of the CDR3 is TGTGCCAGCAGCTTGGGAGGGAACACTGAAGCTTTCTTT. The full variable domain, its missing parts supplied by reference TRBV5-6 and TRBJ1-1, is DAGVTQSPTHLIKTRGQQVTLRCSPKSGHDTVSWYQQALGQGPQFIFQYYEEEERQRGNFPDRFSGHQFPNYSSELNVNALLLGDSALYLCASSLGGNTEAFFGQGTRLTVV.

The chain has TRBV5-4 and TRBJ1-1; TRBD1 matches 8 bases. V dropped 4 bases and J dropped 5; count of bases not matched to a gene: 4. Germline V gene lookup returns CDR1 SGHNT and CDR2 YYREEE (reference sequence). This CDR3 spans 13 amino acids. CDR3 loop: CASSIDRGTEAFF. The CDR3, as DNA: TGTGCCAGCAGCATTGACAGGGGAACTGAAGCTTTCTTT.

Worth noting for this clone: The junction shows a germline mismatch at one end, possibly a read error. The chain links TRBV3-1 (or the pseudogene TRBV3-2) to TRBJ1-2, with TRBD1 matching over 9 bases. Germline V gives CDR1 LGHDT, CDR2 YNNKEL (reference sequence). This CDR3 contains 12 residues. The CDR3 sequence: CASSHRGQGRIF. As DNA, the CDR3 is TGTGCCAGCAGCCACCGAGGACAGGGGAGAATCTTC.

The V and J genes are TRBV13 and TRBJ1-3; a weak D match, TRBD1 (5 bases). Germline V CDR1 and CDR2: PRHDT, FYEKMQ (reference sequence). The CDR3 is 15 amino acids. Trimming shortened V by 1 base and J by 4 bases, and 11 bases separated the two germline ends. In DNA form, the CDR3 reads TGTGCCAGCAGCTTAGAAGGGGAGGGAGGAAACACCATATATTTT. It codes for CASSLEGEGGNTIYF.

The chain combines TRBV2 with TRBJ2-2; D perhaps matches TRBD1 (6 bases). CDR1 and CDR2 (germline): SNHLY, FYNNEI. The CDR3 loop spans 14 amino acids. The V gene lost 7 bases and the J gene lost 4 bases, with 13 bases spanning the gap. CDR3 loop: CASTGTRGTGELFF. The CDR3 DNA follows: TGTGCCAGCACCGGGACCAGGGGCACCGGGGAGCTGTTTTTT.

This clone was detected once. The gene calls are TRBV2 and TRBJ1-1, with 9 bases lining up with TRBD1. J gave up 1 base and V 5 bases, and 5 bases lay outside the gene matches. Germline V gene sequence: CDR1 SNHLY, CDR2 FYNNEI. The CDR3 contains 15 residues. For the CDR3, the DNA is TGTGCCAGCAGTCCCGGGGACAGGGCGAACACTGAAGCTTTCTTT. Amino acid sequence: CASSPGDRANTEAFF.

CDR3 sequence: CAWSVGSGQGETQYF. CDR3 sequence (DNA): TGTGCCTGGAGTGTAGGGTCGGGACAGGGAGAGACCCAGTACTTC. V is TRBV30 and J is TRBJ2-5, with TRBD1 matching over 9 bases. Germline CDR1 reads GTSNPN; CDR2 reads SVGIG (reference sequence). The trim removed 0 bases at V and 4 bases at J, leaving 6 bases unmatched. The CDR3 has 15 amino acids.

This clone was found once. This rearrangement joins TRBV7-2 to TRBJ2-7; 12 bases fit TRBD2. After removal of 8 bases from V and 0 bases from J, the junction contained 17 bases not matched to a gene. CDR1 SGHTA and CDR2 FQGNSA come from the germline V gene. CDR3 length equals 19 residues. CDR3 DNA: TGTGCCAGCCCCCAGACCCGGGGGCTAGCGGGGGGGTTCTCCTACGAGCAGTACTTC. Its translation is CASPQTRGLAGGFSYEQYF. Drawing the rest from reference TRBV7-2 and TRBJ2-7, the complete variable domain is GAGVSQSPSNKVTEKGKDVELRCDPISGHTALYWYRQSLGQGLEFLIYFQGNSAPDKSGLPSDRFSAERTGGSVSTLTIQRTQQEDSAVYLCASPQTRGLAGGFSYEQYFGPGTRLTVT.

CDR3 sequence reads: CASSLGVGRAFF. The CDR3 nucleotides read TGTGCCAGCAGTTTAGGGGTAGGGAGGGCTTTCTTT. The chain has TRBV28 and TRBJ1-1; no reliable D call. V was clipped by 2 bases and J by 11 bases, with 12 bases between them. Germline V gives CDR1 MDHEN, CDR2 SYDVKM. This CDR3 comprises 12 residues.

This clone was detected only once. The chain combines TRBV11-1 with TRBJ1-4, with D possibly TRBD1 on 6 matching bases. Germline V gene sequence: CDR1 SGHAT, CDR2 FQDESV (reference sequence). V lost 4 bases and J lost 0, with 9 bases in between. The CDR3 runs to 15 residues. The CDR3 here is CASSYRQATNEKLFF. CDR3 DNA: TGTGCCAGCAGCTACCGACAGGCAACTAATGAAAAACTGTTTTTT.

The rearrangement links TRBV12-5 to TRBJ1-1; D unclear. Germline values: CDR1 LGHNT, CDR2 FRNRAP. Trimming stripped 2 bases from V and 5 bases from J, with 9 bases between. The CDR3 length is 13 residues. The CDR3 DNA reads as TGTGCTAGTGGTTTGAACTGGCGGACTGAAGCTTTCTTT. Translated, it gives CASGLNWRTEAFF. Full variable domain (missing parts from reference TRBV12-5 and TRBJ1-1): DARVTQTPRHKVTEMGQEVTMRCQPILGHNTVFWYRQTMMQGLELLAYFRNRAPLDDSGMPKDRFSAEMPDATLATLKIQPSEPRDSAVYFCASGLNWRTEAFFGQGTRLTVV.

V is TRBV27 and J is TRBJ1-1; no definite D call. V lost 7 bases to trimming and J lost 2 bases, with 17 bases between them. Germline V lookup: CDR1 MNHEY, CDR2 SMNVEV (reference sequence). The CDR3 has 15 residues. CDR3 region: CASKDSRTGNTEAFF. The CDR3 DNA reads as TGTGCCAGCAAAGACTCCAGGACGGGAAACACTGAAGCTTTCTTT.

This chain uses TRBV12-5 with TRBJ1-4; D uncertain. V dropped 2 bases and J dropped 2 bases, with 6 bases sitting between them. The germline CDR1 and CDR2 sequences are LGHNT and FRNRAP. CDR3 length equals 14 residues. CDR3 protein: CASGLSRTNEKLFF. The CDR3 nucleotides read TGTGCTAGTGGTTTGTCCAGGACTAATGAAAAACTGTTTTTT.

The chain couples TRBV7-9 to TRBJ2-7; 12 bases agree with TRBD2. This CDR3 has 15 residues. The V and J ends lost 4 bases and 2 bases, in that order; junction bases with no gene match: 3. Germline CDR1 reads SEHNR; CDR2 reads FQNEAQ (reference sequence). The CDR3: CASSYGLAGTYEQYF. The CDR3 DNA is TGTGCCAGCAGCTACGGACTAGCGGGGACCTACGAGCAGTACTTC.

The gene calls are TRBV5-1 and TRBJ1-2; 7 bases map to TRBD1. The CDR3 runs to 15 residues. J lost 5 bases, V lost 3 bases, and 10 bases had no gene match. Germline lookup yields CDR1 SGHRS and CDR2 YFSETQ. The CDR3 protein is CASSSYRQGNYGYTF. CDR3 nucleotides: TGCGCCAGCAGCTCATACCGACAGGGCAATTATGGCTACACCTTC. The variable domain in full, completed from reference TRBV5-1 and TRBJ1-2, reads KAGVTQTPRYLIKTRGQQVTLSCSPISGHRSVSWYQQTPGQGLQFLFEYFSETQRNKGNFPGRFSGRQFSNSRSEMNVSTLELGDSALYLCASSSYRQGNYGYTFGSGTRLTVV.

The table lists this clone with many counts. CDR3 region: CASSRPGQGSGANVLTF. The CDR3 region has the DNA TGTGCCAGTAGCCGCCCGGGACAGGGGTCTGGGGCCAACGTCCTGACTTTC. This chain joins TRBV19 and TRBJ2-6; 10 positions match TRBD1. Trimming cost V 6 bases and J 1 base; bases outside gene matches: 6. From germline, CDR1 is LNHDA and CDR2 SQIVND (reference sequence). The CDR3 is 17 amino acids. The whole variable domain, filled in from reference TRBV19 and TRBJ2-6, reads DGGITQSPKYLFRKEGQNVTLSCEQNLNHDAMYWYRQDPGQGLRLIYYSQIVNDFQKGDIAEGYSVSREKKESFPLTVTSAQKNPTAFYLCASSRPGQGSGANVLTFGAGSRLTVL.

Of note for this clone: One end of the junction does not line up with germline, which may come from a read error. The V call is TRBV28, the J call TRBJ2-7, with D possibly TRBD2 on 6 matching bases. There are 11 residues in the CDR3. Germline assignment: CDR1 MDHEN and CDR2 SYDVKM. The CDR3 sequence is CASSSRERSNF. The CDR3 DNA reads TGTGCCAGCAGTTCCCGGGAGAGATCTAACTTC.

The chain couples TRBV5-1 to TRBJ2-1, with 8 positions matching TRBD2. Per the germline V gene, CDR1 is SGHRS and CDR2 is YFSETQ. The CDR3 loop spans 14 amino acids. V dropped 4 bases and J dropped 4; count of bases not matched to a gene: 4. The CDR3: CASSQRGPYNEQFF. CDR3 bases: TGCGCCAGCAGCCAGCGGGGGCCTTACAATGAGCAGTTCTTC.

This clone was counted a few times. This chain uses TRBV30 with TRBJ2-3; maybe TRBD1 (5 bases). Trimming stripped 1 base from V and 2 bases from J, with 10 bases between. Germline-derived CDR1 and CDR2 are GTSNPN and SVGIG (reference sequence). The length of the CDR3 is 14 residues. The CDR3 sequence is CAWSEGSNTDTQYF. CDR3 DNA: TGTGCCTGGAGTGAGGGGTCCAACACAGATACGCAGTATTTT.

Here the CDR3 reads CASRGLGGLNEQFF. CDR3 nucleotides: TGTGCCAGCAGGGGACTCGGCGGCTTAAATGAGCAGTTCTTC. This chain links TRBV6-5 with TRBJ2-1, with a possible D match to TRBD2 (6 bases). This CDR3 comprises 14 residues. Germline CDR1 reads MNHEY; CDR2 reads SVGAGI. The germline V and J ends were trimmed by 6 bases and 7 bases, with 16 bases remaining between them.

This chain links TRBV7-2 with TRBJ2-3, with 7 bases fitting TRBD2. The CDR3 has 16 amino acids. Germline V lookup: CDR1 SGHTA, CDR2 FQGNSA. The V segment lost 1 base and the J segment 1 base; nucleotides outside the gene matches: 5. As DNA, the CDR3 is TGTGCCAGCAGCTTAGTACGGGGGAGGGGCACAGATACGCAGTATTTT. It translates to CASSLVRGRGTDTQYF.

The chain is built from TRBV10-3 and TRBJ1-4; D might be TRBD1 (6 bases). V dropped 4 bases and J dropped 2 bases, with 14 bases sitting between them. The CDR3 is made up of 16 amino acids. Per the germline V gene, CDR1 is ENHRY and CDR2 is SYGVKD. CDR3: CAISADRFGTNEKLFF. The CDR3 bases are TGTGCCATCAGTGCGGACAGATTCGGGACTAATGAAAAACTGTTTTTT.

The chain links TRBV25-1 to TRBJ2-7; TRBD1 is a possible D gene (5 bases). Per the germline V gene, CDR1 is MGHDK and CDR2 is SYGVNS. The CDR3 totals 16 residues. V gave up 1 base and J gave up 7 bases, with 20 bases separating them. The CDR3 sequence: CASSELKGKDIREQYF. The CDR3 nucleotides read TGTGCCAGCAGTGAATTAAAAGGGAAGGACATAAGGGAGCAGTACTTC.

The chain combines TRBV19 with TRBJ1-5, with D hard to call. Between the trimmed V and J ends, which lost 0 bases and 2 bases, there was a span of 14 bases. Germline V CDR1 and CDR2: LNHDA, SQIVND (reference sequence). The CDR3 contains 17 residues. The CDR3 protein is CASSIEAGLARNQPQHF. CDR3 bases: TGTGCCAGTAGTATAGAAGCAGGCCTAGCCCGCAATCAGCCCCAGCATTTT. Using reference TRBV19 and TRBJ1-5 for the parts outside the CDR3, the full variable domain is DGGITQSPKYLFRKEGQNVTLSCEQNLNHDAMYWYRQDPGQGLRLIYYSQIVNDFQKGDIAEGYSVSREKKESFPLTVTSAQKNPTAFYLCASSIEAGLARNQPQHFGDGTRLSIL.

The V call is TRBV9, the J call TRBJ1-6, with D possibly being TRBD1 (5 bases). Per the germline V gene, CDR1 is SGDLS and CDR2 is YYNGEE. This CDR3 contains 15 residues. The ends were cut back, 4 bases at V and 7 bases at J, with 15 bases in the middle. For the CDR3, the DNA is TGTGCCAGCAGCTCTAGGGGAGGGCACAATTCACCCCTCCACTTT. Its translation is CASSSRGGHNSPLHF.

The chain uses TRBV4-2 and TRBJ1-3; the match to TRBD1 covers 8 bases. From germline, CDR1 is LGHNA and CDR2 YNFKEQ. V gave up 2 bases and J gave up 5 bases; unmatched junction bases: 8. This CDR3 comprises 16 residues. The CDR3 region is CASSQPGQEIRNTIYF. The CDR3 coding sequence is TGTGCCAGCAGCCAACCGGGACAGGAGATCAGAAACACCATATATTTT.

The rearrangement uses TRBV11-2 and TRBJ2-7, with TRBD2 matching 7 bases. Trimming took 5 bases from V and 0 from J; bases not matched to a gene: 7. Germline V gene sequence: CDR1 SGHAT, CDR2 FQNNGV. CDR3 length: 15 amino acids. CDR3 nucleotide sequence: TGTGCCAGCAGCCCCCGGAGGGAGGGCTCCTACGAGCAGTACTTC. It specifies CASSPRREGSYEQYF.